The clone carrying this T cell receptor (beta chain) appeared once. The CDR3 runs 11 residues. The germline V gene has CDR1 MDHEN and CDR2 SYDVKM. Deletions cut 7 bases from V and 7 bases from J, with 10 bases between. This sample was taken from a study of blood T cell repertoires in COVID-19. In the original processing: Researchers report that nucleated cell counts were estimated from reference gene primer amplification. The repertoire was sequenced with immunoSEQ multiplex PCR; TCRdb's copy has only in-frame clones and lacks some. The V and J calls and clone size were taken over from that table, and D and trimming were inferred from the DNA. The table includes 250,000 to 350,000 clones, 88% detected once.

The gene calls are TRBV28 and TRBJ1-2; D call uncertain. The TCR comes from a woman in her forties or fifties who had recovered from COVID-19. The specimen sequenced was PBMCs or T cells enriched from blood (not recorded which). The CDR3 loop reads CASTRGVGYTF. The CDR3 DNA is TGTGCCAGCACCCGAGGAGTTGGCTACACCTTC.